This entry is about one TCR beta chain. This entry comes from a study of blood T cell repertoires in COVID-19. Study at large: In each case, the material was cDNA or gDNA derived from T cells, B-cell-depleted T cells, or PBMCs.

Germline-derived CDR1 and CDR2 are MNHEY and SVGAGI. Trimming pared 6 bases from V and 8 bases from J, leaving 7 bases between. The CDR3 runs 11 residues. The study assigned cohorts using participant-reported clinical history. Authors' data handling: Scientists estimated how many nucleated cells there were by amplifying reference gene primers. The assay was immunoSEQ multiplex PCR, and TCRdb's table has in-frame clones only and misses some. V and J calls and clone size are those listed in that table; D and trimming were worked out from the DNA. The sample yields some 330,000 clones, about 87% seen once.

The gene calls are TRBV6-5 and TRBJ1-4, with D perhaps TRBD1 (5 bases). The source of this sequence is a man aged 25 to 45 who had recovered from COVID-19. Sample: PBMCs or T cells enriched from blood (not recorded which). The CDR3 sequence: CASRAGEKLFF. For the CDR3, the DNA is TGTGCCAGCAGGGCAGGGGAAAAACTGTTTTTT.